The present T cell receptor beta chain was sequenced within a study of T cell responses to AZD1222 COVID-19 vaccine. Study outcomes and limitations: The study found Spike-specific TCR breadth and depth rose after two AZD1222 doses. The repertoires were collected only after the peak T cell response.

Measured with immunoSEQ multiplex PCR; TCRdb has only the in-frame clones, and not every one. The table has roughly 120,000 clones, roughly 86% seen once. A note on this clone: Its target is unknown.

Germline loops: CDR1 SNHLY, CDR2 FYNNEI. CDR3 size: 14 residues. The germline V and J ends were trimmed by 3 bases and 6 bases, with 12 bases remaining between them. This clonotype was sampled from an adult in good health. The chain carries TRBV2 and TRBJ2-1; weak D call: TRBD1 (5 bases). Here the sequenced sample was peripheral blood, taken on day 0 of AZD1222 vaccination. DNA for the CDR3: TGTGCCAGCAGTGATACTCCCCAGGGCAATGAGCAGTTCTTC. Translated, it gives CASSDTPQGNEQFF.